This T cell receptor beta chain originates from a study of T cell clonotyping in hematopoietic cell transplantation. This table comes from immunoSEQ multiplex PCR, and its TCRdb copy is limited to in-frame clones, with some not included. Among several thousand clones listed, around nine tenths were seen once. Notes on the study in general: Cells were unsorted, so CD4 and CD8 contributions were not separated. At the given depth, recipient repertoires were over 95% de novo clonotypes.

The junction had 11 bases not matched to a gene; V was cut back by 1 base and J by 0 bases. Per germline, CDR1 MDHEN and CDR2 SYDVKM. This CDR3 comprises 18 residues. About this clone: Its antigen is not known.

Recipient blood drawn about 28 days pretransplant and days 30, 100, 180 after. The sequencing used PBMCs, collected 180 days after allogeneic stem cell transplant. This receptor was identified in a female patient in her 50s who had an allogeneic stem cell transplant from an unrelated donor, so the T cells may come from the graft donor. Some clones in this sample may be carry-over from other donors' samples. The chain has TRBV28 and TRBJ2-7; 8 positions agree with TRBD2. For the CDR3, the DNA is TGTGCCAGCAGTTTATATGGAACTAGCGGCTTTAGCTCCTACGAGCAGTACTTC. Translating gives CASSLYGTSGFSSYEQYF.